These T cell receptor beta chains were read from a single sample in a study of Graves' ophthalmopathy and Graves' hyperthyroidism. Using its own MiXCR run on the multiplex PCR reads, TCRdb lists one record per CDR3 protein. In the table there are hundreds of thousands of distinct CDR3 sequences, roughly 40% of which are singletons. Source material: peripheral blood. The receptors shown here come from an adult man with Graves' ophthalmopathy. The CDR3 runs from the conserved cysteine through the conserved F or W. D genes are given only for firm matches. Clone size is not always given. Where it is, it says once, few, many or a class for expanded clones.

clone_size,v_call,j_call,d_call,cdr3_nt,cdr3_aa
-,TRBV2,TRBJ2-2,-,TGTGCCAGCAGGTGGGGGAACACCGGGGAGCTGTTTTTT,CASRWGNTGELFF
-,TRBV7-9,TRBJ1-4,-,TGTGCCAGCAGCTCCCGGTTGGACGAAAAACTGTTTTTT,CASSSRLDEKLFF
once,TRBV25-1,TRBJ2-5,TRBD2,TGTGCCAGCAGCCAAGTGAGGGCTAGCGGGTCGGAGACCCAGTACTTC,CASSQVRASGSETQYF
-,TRBV24-1,TRBJ1-5,TRBD1,TGTGCCACCAGTCCCGCGGGGACAGGGGATCAGCCCCAGCATTTT,CATSPAGTGDQPQHF
-,TRBV20-1,TRBJ1-2,-,TGCAGTGCTAGTCCGGTGCGCGGGGGACCCTATGGCTACACCTTC,CSASPVRGGPYGYTF
-,TRBV19,TRBJ1-2,-,TGTGCCAGTAGTATAGGGGCAGTCGTGATCTATGGCTACACCTTC,CASSIGAVVIYGYTF
many,TRBV19,TRBJ1-1,-,TGTGCCAGTACCCTAAATTTCGACGGTGAAGCTTTCTTT,CASTLNFDGEAFF
-,TRBV24-1,TRBJ1-5,-,TGTGCCACCAGTGCTAGCCAGACGACGAAGGATCAGCCCCAGCATTTT,CATSASQTTKDQPQHF
-,TRBV20-1,TRBJ1-4,TRBD1,TGCAGTGCTAGATCCGGACAGGGGAATCGTTTCGGAAAACTGTTTTTT,CSARSGQGNRFGKLFF
many,TRBV5-6,TRBJ1-1,-,TGTGCCAGCAGCCTCGACAGGACCGTTGAAGCTTTCTTT,CASSLDRTVEAFF
-,TRBV19,TRBJ2-7,-,TGTGCCAGTAGTATCCGGGACGGGTTCTACGAGCAGTACTTC,CASSIRDGFYEQYF
many,TRBV24-1,TRBJ1-2,-,TGTGCCACCAGTGACCAGGACGGGACGGGGCATGGCTACACCTTC,CATSDQDGTGHGYTF
-,TRBV7-9,TRBJ1-2,TRBD1,TGTGCCGGCAGCAAACCGGGACAGGGGGTGTATGGCTACACCTTC,CAGSKPGQGVYGYTF
-,TRBV6-5,TRBJ2-5,TRBD2,TGTGCCAGCAGTCGGGGTTCGGCGGGAGCTGGGGGAGAGACCCAGTACTTC,CASSRGSAGAGGETQYF
-,TRBV9,TRBJ1-1,-,TGCGCCAGCAGCAAAGGGGGGACGGGTTACGACACTGAAGCTTTCTTT,CASSKGGTGYDTEAFF
many,TRBV7-2,TRBJ2-7,-,TGTGCCAGCAGCTTAATCGGGCAGACAGAATACGAGCAGTACTTC,CASSLIGQTEYEQYF
-,TRBV20-1,TRBJ2-3,-,TGCAGTCCGGAGATAGAGGATACGCAGTATTTT,CSPEIEDTQYF
few,TRBV15,TRBJ2-5,TRBD2,TGTGCCACCAGCAAATACCTTAGCGGGAGGGCTTTTTCGAGGGAGACCCAGTACTTC,CATSKYLSGRAFSRETQYF
few,TRBV24-1,TRBJ1-5,-,TGTGCCAGCAGTTTAACTCAGCCCCAGCATTTT,CASSLTQPQHF
-,TRBV2,TRBJ1-1,TRBD1,TGTGCCAGCAGCTTTCTCGGACAGGGAAAAATGGCTGAAGCTTTCTTT,CASSFLGQGKMAEAFF
-,TRBV10-3,TRBJ2-7,-,TGTGAATCTGGTGGCAGGCTAAACATCTCCTACGAGCAGTACTTC,CESGGRLNISYEQYF
-,TRBV5-8,TRBJ2-5,TRBD1,TGTGCCAGCAGCATGGGACAGGAAGAAGAGACCCAGTACTTC,CASSMGQEEETQYF
many,TRBV24-1,TRBJ1-5,TRBD1,TGTGCCACCAGTGATACGACAGGGGATCAGCCCCAGCATTTT,CATSDTTGDQPQHF
-,TRBV10-3,TRBJ2-5,-,TGTGCCAGCAGCCAAGCCGGGACAAAAGGGACCCAGTACTTC,CASSQAGTKGTQYF
few,TRBV19,TRBJ1-1,-,TGTGCCAGTGGGAAGACAATGAACACTGAAGCTTTCTTT,CASGKTMNTEAFF
-,TRBV6-1,TRBJ1-3,TRBD1,TGTGCCAGCAGTGAAGGGGACAGCCGATACACCATATATTTT,CASSEGDSRYTIYF
-,TRBV2,TRBJ1-4,-,TGTGCCAGCAGTGAATTTCCTCCCGGGACATGGGGAGAAAAACTGTTTTTT,CASSEFPPGTWGEKLFF
once,TRBV12-3/TRBV12-4,TRBJ1-6,TRBD1,TGTGCCAGCTCAACAGGGGGACTAGGTTCACCCCTCCACTTT,CASSTGGLGSPLHF
once,TRBV10-2,TRBJ2-7,TRBD2,TGTGCCAGCAGTTCACCCTGGACTAGCGGGGGATCCTACGAGCAGTACTTC,CASSSPWTSGGSYEQYF
-,TRBV29-1,TRBJ1-4,-,TGCAGCGTTGTGTCTGGGGAAAAACTGTTTTTT,CSVVSGEKLFF
many,TRBV12-3/TRBV12-4,TRBJ1-4,TRBD1,TGTGCCAGCAGTGGGGACAGCTCAACTAATGAAAAACTGTTTTTT,CASSGDSSTNEKLFF
few,TRBV7-9,TRBJ2-7,-,TGTGCCAGCAGCCGTCAAGGAGGCGGGATGTTGAACTACGAGCAGTACTTC,CASSRQGGGMLNYEQYF
many,TRBV7-2,TRBJ2-5,-,TGTGCCAGCAGCTTAGGGCAGGGCCAAGAGACCCAGTACTTC,CASSLGQGQETQYF
few,TRBV12-3/TRBV12-4,TRBJ1-5,-,TGTGCCAGCAAGGGGCCGGCAGGGGATTGGAATCAGCCCCAGCATTTT,CASKGPAGDWNQPQHF
few,TRBV11-2,TRBJ2-5,TRBD1,TGTGCCAGCAGCTTAGATTGGGGACAGGGGATGGAGACCCAGTACTTC,CASSLDWGQGMETQYF
-,TRBV5-1,TRBJ2-1,-,TGCGCCAGCAGCCTAACCGGGACGGAAAACAATGAGCAGTTCTTC,CASSLTGTENNEQFF
-,TRBV20-1,TRBJ2-7,-,TGCAGTGCTAATACATACGAGCAGTACTTC,CSANTYEQYF
-,TRBV10-3,TRBJ1-2,TRBD1,TGTGCCATCAGTGAGCCGACAGGGTCTATACGGACTAGCGGCTACACCTTC,CAISEPTGSIRTSGYTF
many,TRBV9,TRBJ1-2,-,TGTGCCAGCAGCCAAGGATTGGGCCCCTATGGCTACACCTTC,CASSQGLGPYGYTF
-,TRBV7-2,TRBJ2-3,TRBD2,TGTGCCAGCAGCTTAGCGCGGGGGGGCCTGGATACGCAGTATTTT,CASSLARGGLDTQYF
-,TRBV7-2,TRBJ2-3,-,TGTGCCAGCAGCTTAGCCGGGACTGGAGGGGGAGATACGCAGTATTTT,CASSLAGTGGGDTQYF
few,TRBV20-1,TRBJ2-7,-,TGCAGTGCTAGTCCTCAGGGGCGTAGCTACGAGCAGTACTTC,CSASPQGRSYEQYF
few,TRBV6-6,TRBJ1-2,-,TGTGCCAGCACCGACGGGTCGAACTATGGCTACACCTTC,CASTDGSNYGYTF
few,TRBV10-3,TRBJ2-3,-,TGTGCCATCAGTAACGGGAGCCACTTCGATACGCAGTATTTT,CAISNGSHFDTQYF